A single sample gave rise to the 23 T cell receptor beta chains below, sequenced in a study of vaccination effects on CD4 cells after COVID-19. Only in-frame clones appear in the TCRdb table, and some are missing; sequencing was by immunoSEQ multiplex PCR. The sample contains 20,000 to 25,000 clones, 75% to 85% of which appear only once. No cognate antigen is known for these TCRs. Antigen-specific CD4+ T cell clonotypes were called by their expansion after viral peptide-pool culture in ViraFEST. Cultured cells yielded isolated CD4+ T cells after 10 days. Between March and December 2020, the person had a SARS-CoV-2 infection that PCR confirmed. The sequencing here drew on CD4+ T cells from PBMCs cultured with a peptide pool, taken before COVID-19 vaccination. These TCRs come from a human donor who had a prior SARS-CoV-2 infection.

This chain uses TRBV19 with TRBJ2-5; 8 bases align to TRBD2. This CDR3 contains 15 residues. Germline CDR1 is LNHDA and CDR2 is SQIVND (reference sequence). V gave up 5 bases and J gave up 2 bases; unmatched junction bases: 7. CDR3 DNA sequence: TGTGCCAGTAGTCCCCGGGAGGGAAGGCAAGAGACCCAGTACTTC. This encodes CASSPREGRQETQYF.

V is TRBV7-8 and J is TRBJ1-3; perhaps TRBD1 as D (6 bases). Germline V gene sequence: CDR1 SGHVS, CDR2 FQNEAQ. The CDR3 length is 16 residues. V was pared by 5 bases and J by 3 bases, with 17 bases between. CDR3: CASSANPRGIGNTIYF. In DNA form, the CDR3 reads TGTGCCAGCAGCGCCAACCCTAGGGGGATTGGAAACACCATATATTTT.

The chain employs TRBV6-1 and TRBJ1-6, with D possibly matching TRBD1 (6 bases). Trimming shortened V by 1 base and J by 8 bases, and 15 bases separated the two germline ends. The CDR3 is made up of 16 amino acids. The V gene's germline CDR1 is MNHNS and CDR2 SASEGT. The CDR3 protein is CASSEVGGGSYSPLHF. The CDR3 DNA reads TGTGCCAGCAGTGAAGTGGGAGGGGGATCCTATTCACCCCTCCACTTT.

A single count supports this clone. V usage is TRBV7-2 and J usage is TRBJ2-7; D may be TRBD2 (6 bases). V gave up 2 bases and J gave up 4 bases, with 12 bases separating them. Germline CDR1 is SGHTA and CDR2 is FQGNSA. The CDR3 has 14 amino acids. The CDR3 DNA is TGTGCCAGCAGCTTATCGGGACTCATTTACGAGCAGTACTTC. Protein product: CASSLSGLIYEQYF. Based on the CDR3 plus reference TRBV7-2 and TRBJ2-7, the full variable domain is GAGVSQSPSNKVTEKGKDVELRCDPISGHTALYWYRQSLGQGLEFLIYFQGNSAPDKSGLPSDRFSAERTGGSVSTLTIQRTQQEDSAVYLCASSLSGLIYEQYFGPGTRLTVT.

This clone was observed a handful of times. The CDR3 spells CASSWGGTDTQYF. The CDR3 DNA sequence: TGTGCCAGCAGCTGGGGTGGCACAGATACGCAGTATTTT. The chain is built from TRBV7-2 and TRBJ2-3, with D uncertain. The V end was cut by 4 bases, the J end by 1 base, with 6 bases between. Germline V gene lookup returns CDR1 SGHTA and CDR2 FQGNSA. CDR3 length: 13 residues.

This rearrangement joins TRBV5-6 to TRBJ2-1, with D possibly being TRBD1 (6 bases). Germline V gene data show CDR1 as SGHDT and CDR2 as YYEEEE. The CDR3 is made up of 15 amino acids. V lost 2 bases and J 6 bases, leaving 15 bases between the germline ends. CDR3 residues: CASSLQGTLGNEQFF. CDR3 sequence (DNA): TGTGCCAGCAGCTTACAGGGAACCTTAGGCAATGAGCAGTTCTTC.

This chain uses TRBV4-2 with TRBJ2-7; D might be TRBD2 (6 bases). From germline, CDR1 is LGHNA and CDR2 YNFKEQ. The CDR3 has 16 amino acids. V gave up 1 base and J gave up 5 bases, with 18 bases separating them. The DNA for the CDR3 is TGTGCCAGCAGCCAAGCTATGGGCCTGGGGGGTAACGAGCAGTACTTC. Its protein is CASSQAMGLGGNEQYF.

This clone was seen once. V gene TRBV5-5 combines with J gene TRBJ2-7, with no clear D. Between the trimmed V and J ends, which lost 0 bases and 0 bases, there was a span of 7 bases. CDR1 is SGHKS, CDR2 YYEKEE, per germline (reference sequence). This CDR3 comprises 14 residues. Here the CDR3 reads CASSLVERSYEQYF. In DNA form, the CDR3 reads TGTGCCAGCAGCTTGGTGGAGCGCTCCTACGAGCAGTACTTC.

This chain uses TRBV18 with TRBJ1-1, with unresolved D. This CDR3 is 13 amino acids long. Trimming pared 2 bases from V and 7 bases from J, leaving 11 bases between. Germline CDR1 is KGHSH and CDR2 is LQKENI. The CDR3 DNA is TGTGCCAGCTCACCATCCCGGACCGATGAAGCTTTCTTT. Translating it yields CASSPSRTDEAFF. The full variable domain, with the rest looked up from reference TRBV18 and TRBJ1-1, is NAGVMQNPRHLVRRRGQEARLRCSPMKGHSHVYWYRQLPEEGLKFMVYLQKENIIDESGMPKERFSAEFPKEGPSILRIQQVVRGDSAAYFCASSPSRTDEAFFGQGTRLTVV.

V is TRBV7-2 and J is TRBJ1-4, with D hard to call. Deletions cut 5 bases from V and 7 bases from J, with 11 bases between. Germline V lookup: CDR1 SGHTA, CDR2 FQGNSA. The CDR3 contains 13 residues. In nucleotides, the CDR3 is TGTGCCAGCAGCGCGGCGGCGAGTGAAAAACTGTTTTTT. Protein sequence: CASSAAASEKLFF.

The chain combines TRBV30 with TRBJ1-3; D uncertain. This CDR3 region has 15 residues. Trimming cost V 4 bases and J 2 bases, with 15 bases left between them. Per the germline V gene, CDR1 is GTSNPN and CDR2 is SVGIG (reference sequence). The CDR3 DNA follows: TGTGCCTGGACCCCGTATCGGCTGACTGGAAACACCATATATTTT. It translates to CAWTPYRLTGNTIYF.

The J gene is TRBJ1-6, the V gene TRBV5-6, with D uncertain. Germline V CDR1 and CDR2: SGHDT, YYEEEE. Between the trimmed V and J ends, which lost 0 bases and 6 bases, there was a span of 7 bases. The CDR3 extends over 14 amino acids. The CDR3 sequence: CASSLDKANSPLHF. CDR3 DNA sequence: TGTGCCAGCAGCTTGGACAAGGCTAATTCACCCCTCCACTTT. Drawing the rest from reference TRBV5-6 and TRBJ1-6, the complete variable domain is DAGVTQSPTHLIKTRGQQVTLRCSPKSGHDTVSWYQQALGQGPQFIFQYYEEEERQRGNFPDRFSGHQFPNYSSELNVNALLLGDSALYLCASSLDKANSPLHFGNGTRLTVT.

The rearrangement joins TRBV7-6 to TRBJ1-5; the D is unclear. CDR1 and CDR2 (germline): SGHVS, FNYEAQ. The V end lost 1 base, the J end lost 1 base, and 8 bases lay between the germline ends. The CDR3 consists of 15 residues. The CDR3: CASSLVLGSNQPQHF. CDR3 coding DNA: TGTGCCAGCAGCTTAGTCTTGGGGAGCAATCAGCCCCAGCATTTT. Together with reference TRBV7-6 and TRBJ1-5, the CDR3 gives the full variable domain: GAGVSQSPRYKVTKRGQDVALRCDPISGHVSLYWYRQALGQGPEFLTYFNYEAQQDKSGLPNDRFSAERPEGSISTLTIQRTEQRDSAMYRCASSLVLGSNQPQHFGDGTRLSIL.

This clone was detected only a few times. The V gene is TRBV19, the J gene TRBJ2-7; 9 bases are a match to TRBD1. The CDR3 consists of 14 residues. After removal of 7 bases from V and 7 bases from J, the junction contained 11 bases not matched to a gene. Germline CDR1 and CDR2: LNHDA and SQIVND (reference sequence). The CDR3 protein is CASTPAGTGTEQYF. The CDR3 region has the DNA TGTGCCAGTACCCCGGCCGGGACAGGGACAGAGCAGTACTTC.

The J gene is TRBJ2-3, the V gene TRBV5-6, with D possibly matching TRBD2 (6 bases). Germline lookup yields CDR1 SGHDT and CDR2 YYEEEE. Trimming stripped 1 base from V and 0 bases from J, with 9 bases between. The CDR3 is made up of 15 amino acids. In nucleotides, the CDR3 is TGTGCCAGCAGCTTGTTGGGACTGAGCACAGATACGCAGTATTTT. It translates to CASSLLGLSTDTQYF.

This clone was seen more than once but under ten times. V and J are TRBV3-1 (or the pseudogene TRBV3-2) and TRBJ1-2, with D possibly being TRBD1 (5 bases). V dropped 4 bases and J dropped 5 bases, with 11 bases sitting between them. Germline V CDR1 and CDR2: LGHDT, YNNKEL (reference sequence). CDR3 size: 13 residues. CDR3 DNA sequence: TGTGCCAGCAGCCCCGGGACTGGATATGGCTACACCTTC. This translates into CASSPGTGYGYTF.

CDR3: CASSGPGGGEQFF. CDR3 in DNA: TGTGCCAGCAGTGGCCCTGGCGGTGGCGAGCAGTTCTTC. The V call is TRBV27, the J call TRBJ2-1; D not certain. This CDR3 contains 13 residues. The V and J ends lost 5 bases and 10 bases respectively, with 15 bases between them. Looked up from germline, CDR1 is MNHEY and CDR2 is SMNVEV (reference sequence).

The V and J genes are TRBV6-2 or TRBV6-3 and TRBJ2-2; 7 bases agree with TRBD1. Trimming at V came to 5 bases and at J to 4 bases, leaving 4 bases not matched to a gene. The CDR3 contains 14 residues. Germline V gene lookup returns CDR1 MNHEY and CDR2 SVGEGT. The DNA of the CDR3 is TGTGCCAGCAGTCGACAGGGCGCCACCGGGGAGCTGTTTTTT. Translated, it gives CASSRQGATGELFF.

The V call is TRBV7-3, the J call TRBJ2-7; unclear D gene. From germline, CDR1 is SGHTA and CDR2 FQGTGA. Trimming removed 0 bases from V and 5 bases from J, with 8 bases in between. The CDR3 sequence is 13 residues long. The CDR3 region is CASSLTGGDEQYF. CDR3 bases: TGTGCCAGCAGCTTAACGGGCGGAGACGAGCAGTACTTC.

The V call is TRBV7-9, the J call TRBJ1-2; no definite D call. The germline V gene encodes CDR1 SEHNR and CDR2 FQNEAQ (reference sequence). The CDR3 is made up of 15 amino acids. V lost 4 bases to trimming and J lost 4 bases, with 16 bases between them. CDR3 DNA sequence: TGTGCCAGCAGCTCCTCAATTACAGTTACCTATGGCTACACCTTC. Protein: CASSSSITVTYGYTF.

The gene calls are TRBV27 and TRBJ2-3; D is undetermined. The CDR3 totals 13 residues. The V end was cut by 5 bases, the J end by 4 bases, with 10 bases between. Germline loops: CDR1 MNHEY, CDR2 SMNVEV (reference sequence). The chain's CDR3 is CASSPSRPDTQYF. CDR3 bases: TGTGCCAGCAGTCCCTCAAGGCCAGATACGCAGTATTTT.

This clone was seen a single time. In nucleotides, the CDR3 is TGTGCCAGCAGTGAACGGACGGGGCCGAACACTGAAGCTTTCTTT. This codes for CASSERTGPNTEAFF. V is TRBV6-4 and J is TRBJ1-1, with D possibly being TRBD1 (5 bases). Germline CDR1 is MRHNA and CDR2 is SNTAGT. The CDR3 loop spans 15 amino acids. Trimming took off 3 bases at V and 1 base at J, with 12 bases between the two ends.

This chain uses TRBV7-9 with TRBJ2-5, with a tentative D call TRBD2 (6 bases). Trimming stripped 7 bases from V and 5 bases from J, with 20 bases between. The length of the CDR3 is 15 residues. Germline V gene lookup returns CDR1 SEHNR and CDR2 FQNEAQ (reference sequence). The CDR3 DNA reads TGTGCCAGCAACTCGCCGGCTAGCGTATGGGAGACCCAGTACTTC. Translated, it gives CASNSPASVWETQYF. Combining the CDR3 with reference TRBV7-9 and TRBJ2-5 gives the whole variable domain DTGVSQNPRHKITKRGQNVTFRCDPISEHNRLYWYRQTLGQGPEFLTYFQNEAQLEKSRLLSDRFSAERPKGSFSTLEIQRTEQGDSAMYLCASNSPASVWETQYFGPGTRLLVL.